This T cell receptor (beta chain) was sequenced in a study of blood T cells in healthy people across ages. Study in general: The capture of about one barcoded beta molecule per two T cells was achieved by template switching.

Comments on this clonotype: Its target is unknown.

Study-level results: In these data, TCR beta diversity tracked strongly with naive T cell percentage.

It was with a sample-barcoded 5' primer and a J-beta primer mix that a second PCR of roughly 7 to 12 cycles was run. TCRdb used MiXCR to reprocess the 5' RACE reads, holding one entry per CDR3 protein. The table has some 1.5 million distinct CDR3 sequences, 25% to 30% seen once. Trimming shortened V by 3 bases and J by 5 bases, and 13 bases separated the two germline ends. The germline CDR1 and CDR2 sequences are SQVTM and ANQGSEA. There are 13 residues in the CDR3. Specimen: blood. The J gene is TRBJ2-5, the V gene TRBV29-1; D gene uncertain. The TCR comes from a woman aged 25 to 39 in good health. In nucleotides, the CDR3 is TGCAGCGTTGATTTAGACCCTGGGGAGACCCAGTACTTC. It specifies CSVDLDPGETQYF.